This T cell receptor beta chain was captured in a study of cytomegalovirus exposure and HLA in healthy donors. PCR involved 60 Vbeta and 13 Jbeta primers. Data came from immunoSEQ multiplex PCR; TCRdb stores just in-frame clones and leaves some out. This table has over 100,000 clones, 70% to 80% appearing once. Worth noting for this clone: Antigen specificity is unknown. At one end, the junction sequence differs from germline, possibly due to a read error. The sample has other DNA sequences that encode this CDR3 too.

Germline V lookup: CDR1 LNHDA, CDR2 SQIVND (reference sequence). The CDR3 runs to 16 residues. Study results and limitations: Information on immune exposure was restricted to one variable (CMV serostatus). In an earlier analysis, productive rearrangement rates for most beta V segments clustered near 90% or 30%. It was reportedly the case that the classifier diagnosed cytomegalovirus status with high specificity and sensitivity.

Sequencing used PBMCs. The V gene is TRBV19, the J gene TRBJ1-4; 11 bases match TRBD1. This receptor was taken from a female donor in good health and CMV-seropositive. The CDR3 sequence: CASSTWGQGVNEKLFF. CDR3 sequence (DNA): TGTGCCAGCAGTACTTGGGGACAGGGGGTGAATGAAAAACTGTTTTTT.